This T cell receptor (beta chain) was retrieved from a study of cytomegalovirus exposure and HLA in healthy donors listed by TCRdb under 2017. For context, the study as a whole: An earlier analysis of roughly 570 of the donors reported 276 Gb of sequence data and 95 million to 120 million unique TCR beta sequences obtained from 150 million to 200 million T cells. Approximately 310 gigabases of sequencing data and approximately 85 million unique TCR sequences were included in an early release covering several hundred HLA-typed donors. Of the roughly 430 genotyped donors, roughly 85% fell in the genetic ancestry cluster associated with self-reported Caucasian donors. The study aimed to test whether signatures of past pathogen exposure could be identified by cataloging public T cell receptors. The T cell repertoires of about 700 subjects were profiled by immunosequencing and related to cytomegalovirus serostatus. Along with the approximately 650-subject first cohort, a separate validation cohort of over 90 different subjects was used. The study combined high-throughput TCR immunosequencing, statistical association of individual TCRs with disease status, and machine learning to predict cytomegalovirus infection status. To study patterns of TCR occurrence, a later analysis re-analyzed previously published TCR beta repertoires from several hundred donors and added high-resolution HLA genotyping. In the later analysis, no new phenotypic data were used to find candidate immune exposures; instead, reliance was placed on TCR beta sequences and their occurrence across donors. To decide whether each TCR beta V gene segment behaved as functional or pseudogenic, an earlier analysis of some 580 of the donors relied on high-throughput TCR beta sequencing. Donor age, sex, ethnicity and CMV serostatus were compiled together with the repertoire data. Genome-wide SNP genotypes for about 65% of the 666 donors were used in a later genetic analysis, which treated that subset as a discovery cohort. All discovery cohort repertoires had been generated using a single sequencing platform. HLA typing included class I and class II loci at four-digit resolution. The number of typed donors differed by locus: 629-630 for A, B, C, DRB1 and DQB1; 522 for DQA1; 606 for DPA1; and 450 to 480 for DPB1. Roughly 5 DR-DQ haplotypes were treated as single units for association and clustering because of strong linkage in the cohort. Among over 350 genotyped donors of the cohort, an average of approximately 250,000 unique TCR beta nucleotide sequences were sequenced per donor, 15% to 20% of them non-productive.

In regard to this clone: No cognate antigen has been identified for it. The record has no base qualities; no much larger clone is one base away.

In total, over 600 healthy bone marrow donors made up the cohort. At the time of sampling, all cohort members were nominally healthy, though unrecorded immune exposures were likely present. The donor tested CMV seropositive and was one of the 289 seropositive cohort members. Each donor provided a peripheral blood sample, and peripheral blood mononuclear cells were used for TCR beta sequencing. The Qiagen DNeasy Blood Extraction Kit was used to extract genomic DNA from the blood cell samples. The library came from the immunoSEQ multiplex PCR assay. A mixture of 60 forward primers for TCR Vbeta segments and 13 reverse primers for TCR Jbeta segments was used in the multiplex PCR. The CDR3 region of rearranged TCR beta genes was amplified from genomic DNA by a multiplex PCR assay. Amplified TCR beta libraries were sequenced as 87-base-pair reads on the Illumina HiSeq System. Processing in the source paper ran as follows. A later analysis counted about 80 million unique TCR beta chains across the 500 to 850 repertoires, and 10 million to 12 million of these chains were shared by at least two donors. Raw reads were error-corrected and collapsed into unique sequences with a nearest-neighbor algorithm that merged closely related sequences to remove PCR and sequencing errors. Alignment of CDR3 sequences to IMGT reference sequences was used to assign V, D and J gene segments. For a sequence to be retained, at least a six-nucleotide match to both a V gene segment and a J gene segment was required. Rearrangements were called productive when the CDR3 lacked stop codons and stayed in frame with V and J; all others were non-productive. Following IMGT convention, CDR3 was defined as the stretch from the second conserved V-encoded cysteine up to the conserved J-encoded phenylalanine. The earlier analysis of a few hundred of the donors excluded sequences that lacked an unambiguous match to a single V gene segment. An earlier analysis of 550 to 650 of the donors classified V segments as functional when productive rearrangements were above 56.7% and as segregating when the standard deviation between donors was above 5%. A statistical classification framework was built for diagnosing cytomegalovirus status from the catalog of TCR beta chain sequences. A later analysis assigned V and J genes by comparing TCR nucleotide sequences with IMGT/GENE-DB human TR gene sequences. The TCRdist pipeline was used in a later analysis to assign CDR3 sequences and most-parsimonious VDJ recombination scenarios. A later analysis defined each TCR beta chain by its CDR3 amino acid sequence plus V-gene family, and excluded reads lacking a unique V-gene family. In a later analysis, nearly 600 highly shared, low-generation-probability nucleotide sequences were removed to address suspected cross-contamination and a sequencing artifact. In a later analysis, a clonal expansion index for each public chain was calculated from normalized within-repertoire ranks of inferred template counts. A later analysis computed generation probabilities with a VDJ recombination model fitted to out-of-frame rearrangements, and checked the results against IGoR. A later analysis scored TCR-TCR, TCR-HLA and TCR-CMV co-occurrence with hypergeometric tests, applying a repertoire-size bias correction to TCR pairs. In a later analysis, false discovery rates were estimated by permuting HLA or CMV assignments 20 times. In a later analysis, co-occurring TCRs were grouped using DBSCAN, and TCRdist sequence similarity was added for clustering within HLA-allele-positive subsets. Co-occurrence clustering excluded repertoires with fewer than 30,000 or more than 120,000 public chains, plus five with anomalous nucleotide sharing. In TCRdb, the immuneACCESS table is reduced to in-frame sequences with V and J assigned. These tables do not hold every clone; where another copy was compared, an unresolved V gene accounts for under half, and the others remain unexplained. V, J and clone size reflect that table, while D and trimming were determined from the DNA. Across this sample there are about 160,000 clones, with about 85% seen only once. The ten biggest clones cover 1.3% of the sample.

The full study reports these points: Roughly uniform sequencing depth across donors was assumed in presence/absence analyses, although this assumption may not hold. Three of the identified cytomegalovirus-associated TCR beta chains were confirmed in vitro to be specific for cytomegalovirus antigens. Across donors, most TCR sequences were observed very rarely, whereas some public TCRs were present in many individuals. In a later analysis, HLA-associated TCR beta chains were found to be more clonally expanded and to have lower generation probabilities than equally common non-associated chains. CMV serostatus was the only immune exposure information available for the cohort. The authors suggested that the approach could potentially be extended to other disease states and immunological phenotypes. A later genetic analysis associated a missense DCLRE1C variant with V-gene and J-gene trimming of TCR beta chains, and an independent cohort replicated the association. A further reported finding was that TCR beta sequences accurately predicted the HLA-A and HLA-B alleles for most subjects in the first cohort. A later analysis found that most CMV-associated TCR beta chains appeared HLA-restricted, with HLA associations seemingly driven largely by CMV exposure. The sequencing pipeline was judged likely to have produced a cluster of highly shared sequence variants as a technical artifact. Compared with the approximately 710-donor mean, donors in an Asian-associated ancestry cluster had fewer N-insertions in productive TCRs, according to a later genetic analysis. The classifier was reported to diagnose cytomegalovirus status with high specificity and sensitivity in both the original cohort and the validation cohort. When HLA alleles, especially DR and DQ, strongly co-occurred, TCR associations were difficult to assign to individual alleles. Some IMGT-functional V segments, including TRBV6-2 and TRBV6-3, could not be told apart with the 87-base-pair reads, so those segments were excluded. According to a later analysis, TCR association rates differed among HLA loci, with DRB1 alleles showing the most associated TCRs and HLA-C alleles showing the fewest. Because HLA typing was missing for some donors at each locus, association tests included only the typed subset. The cohort was sequenced for TCR beta chains only, and without alpha or paired-chain data the features that could be detected were limited. Broadly in line with IMGT annotations, most TCR beta V segments showed up in productive rearrangements about 87% or about 30% of the time in an earlier analysis of about 500 of the donors. Linkage disequilibrium might explain the correlated functional status among segregating V segments, but an unknown experimental factor could not be ruled out. A later analysis associated 15,000 or so TCR beta sequences with specific HLA alleles at a false discovery rate of 0.05. The earlier analysis of a few hundred of the donors excluded approximately 17 rarely observed V segments, including chromosome 9 orphons, because counts were too low. A total of fewer than 200 TCR beta chains were listed by the study as associated with cytomegalovirus. In a later analysis, several top co-occurrence clusters were reported to appear linked to parvovirus B19, influenza, CMV and Epstein-Barr virus.

Counted from cysteine to phenylalanine, this CDR3 has 15 amino acids. Of the read, only the CDR3 DNA is kept; its 45 bases are in frame from base 1. According to the germline V gene, CDR1 reads SGHAT and CDR2 reads FQNNGV. Relative to germline, V is 7 bases shorter and J is 4 bases shorter, with 19 bases between their ends. The clonotype was recovered from a man over 45 in good health and CMV-seropositive. The specimen was PBMCs. The chain couples TRBV11-2 to TRBJ1-2, and possibly TRBD1, on 5 matching bases. The DNA sequence follows: TGTGCCAGCACCCGCGTATACCGGGACTCCTATGGCTACACCTTC. Its product reads: CASTRVYRDSYGYTF.